Sequencing of this TCR beta chain was carried out in a study of blood T cell repertoires in COVID-19. This clone was picked up a small number of times. In the study's own analysis: Reference gene primer amplification in the assay estimated nucleated cell counts. The method was immunoSEQ multiplex PCR; TCRdb's version includes in-frame clones alone and lacks a portion of them. Clone size and the V and J calls come from that table; the DNA yielded D and trimming. The data hold some 130,000 clones, with roughly three quarters observed a single time. The specimen sequenced was peripheral blood. This TCR was sampled from a woman aged 70-85 years with acute or convalescent COVID-19.

CDR3 residues: CASSLAPGTGRQRHYGYTF. The DNA for the CDR3 is TGTGCCAGCAGCTTGGCCCCCGGGACAGGGCGCCAACGGCACTATGGCTACACCTTC. V and J are TRBV5-6 and TRBJ1-2; 9 bases map to TRBD1. CDR1 and CDR2 from the germline V gene are SGHDT and YYEEEE. Trimming removed 0 bases from V and 3 bases from J; junction bases left unmatched: 15. The CDR3 sequence is 19 residues long.